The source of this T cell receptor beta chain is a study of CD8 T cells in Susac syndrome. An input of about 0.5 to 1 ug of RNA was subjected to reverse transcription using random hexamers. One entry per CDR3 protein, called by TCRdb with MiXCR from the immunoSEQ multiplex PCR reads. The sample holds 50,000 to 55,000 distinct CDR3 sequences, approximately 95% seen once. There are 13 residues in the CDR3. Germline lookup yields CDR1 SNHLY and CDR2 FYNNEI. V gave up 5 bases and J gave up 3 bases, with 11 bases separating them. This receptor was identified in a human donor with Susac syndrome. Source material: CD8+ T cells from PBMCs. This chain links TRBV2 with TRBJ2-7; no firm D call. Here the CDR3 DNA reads TGTGCCAGCAGTTACGGCGCAAACTACGAGCAGTACTTC. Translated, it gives CASSYGANYEQYF.